Sequencing of this T cell receptor (beta chain) was carried out in a study of patients and donors after allogeneic stem cell transplantation. In its sample, this clonotype was seen many times. TCRdb re-called the RT-PCR reads through MiXCR, storing one row per CDR3 protein. The table shows under 95,000 distinct CDR3 sequences, with roughly 5.1% occurring only once. This CDR3 region has 19 residues. V was pared by 5 bases and J by 0 bases, with 25 bases between. Germline V gene lookup returns CDR1 MNHEY and CDR2 SVGEGT. The clonotype originates from a human donor who was either an allogeneic HSCT recipient or a stem cell or donor lymphocyte infusion donor (not recorded which). It is not recorded whose cells these are; they may come from a transplant donor. The chain couples TRBV6-2 or TRBV6-3 to TRBJ1-1; perhaps TRBD1 as D (6 bases). Sample: blood, either unsorted or a sorted T cell fraction (not recorded which). The CDR3 DNA reads as TGTGCCAGCAGTCGAGGGGGATGGACAAGGACAGTTTTGAACACTGAAGCTTTCTTT. Protein product: CASSRGGWTRTVLNTEAFF.